Below are 30 T cell receptor beta chains sequenced from a single sample in a study of brain T cells in children with intractable seizures. Described time point: blood from clinic visit 5 months post-surgery; TSC patient then seizure free. The assay was immunoSEQ multiplex PCR, and TCRdb's table has in-frame clones only and misses some. Counted here are a few hundred thousand clones, over 90% occurring once; the ten biggest clones make up roughly 5.8%. The sequencing used peripheral blood, collected less than 6 months after surgery. The receptors come from a boy under two years old with tuberous sclerosis and intractable seizures.

This chain uses TRBV3-1 (or the pseudogene TRBV3-2) with TRBJ2-7, with 9 bases identical to TRBD2. This CDR3 spans 15 amino acids. The germline V gene has CDR1 LGHDT and CDR2 YNNKEL (reference sequence). The trim removed 1 base at V and 3 bases at J, leaving 4 bases unmatched. This CDR3 is CASSQGLTSGYEQYF. The CDR3 bases are TGTGCCAGCAGCCAAGGTCTGACTAGCGGCTACGAGCAGTACTTC.

This chain connects TRBV5-6 to TRBJ2-5; D unclear. Germline CDR1 SGHDT, CDR2 YYEEEE. The length of the CDR3 is 15 residues. The ends were cut back, 3 bases at V and 4 bases at J, with 16 bases in the middle. DNA for the CDR3: TGTGCCAGCAGCTATAGGATTGGCAGGATAGAGACCCAGTACTTC. As protein: CASSYRIGRIETQYF.

This clone appeared a few times. The gene calls are TRBV6-5 and TRBJ1-3; TRBD1 is a possible D gene (5 bases). The CDR3 is 13 amino acids. Between the trimmed V and J ends, which lost 0 bases and 5 bases, there was a span of 5 bases. Germline V gene lookup returns CDR1 MNHEY and CDR2 SVGAGI. CDR3 region: CASSYSDRNTIYF. The CDR3 coding sequence is TGTGCCAGCAGTTACTCGGACAGAAACACCATATATTTT.

This chain uses TRBV6-6 with TRBJ2-5; TRBD2 aligns across 8 bases. CDR1 MNHNY and CDR2 SVGAGI come from the germline V gene (reference sequence). The J segment lost 4 bases and the V segment lost 10 bases, leaving 11 bases of the junction unmatched. CDR3 length: 14 amino acids. The CDR3 region is CATRPGGVRETQYF. In DNA form, the CDR3 reads TGTGCCACCAGACCCGGGGGGGTCAGAGAGACCCAGTACTTC.

The chain recombines TRBV11-2 with TRBJ1-5, with TRBD1 as a possible D gene (5 bases). Germline-derived CDR1 and CDR2 are SGHAT and FQNNGV. V was pared by 5 bases and J by 7 bases, with 18 bases between. The CDR3 totals 15 residues. The CDR3 here is CASSQTGQGRQPQHF. The CDR3 region has the DNA TGTGCCAGCAGCCAGACCGGGCAGGGTCGGCAGCCCCAGCATTTT.

The chain employs TRBV5-8 and TRBJ2-7; 8 bases are shared with TRBD2. The J segment lost 5 bases and the V segment lost 5 bases, leaving 15 bases of the junction unmatched. The germline V gene encodes CDR1 SGHTS and CDR2 YDEGEE. The CDR3 contains 16 residues. The DNA for the CDR3 is TGTGCCAGCAGGCGCGGGGGGTCCTCGTCTCGGGACGAGCAGTACTTC. It yields the protein CASRRGGSSSRDEQYF. Using reference TRBV5-8 and TRBJ2-7 for the parts outside the CDR3, the full variable domain is EAGVTQSPTHLIKTRGQQATLRCSPISGHTSVYWYQQALGLGLQFLLWYDEGEERNRGNFPPRFSGRQFPNYSSELNVNALELEDSALYLCASRRGGSSSRDEQYFGPGTRLTVT.

V gene TRBV29-1 combines with J gene TRBJ2-5, with 7 bases matching TRBD1. The trim removed 4 bases at V and 5 bases at J, leaving 4 bases unmatched. The CDR3 spans 12 residues. CDR1 is SQVTM and CDR2 is ANQGSEA in the germline V gene. The CDR3 reads CSVGGGEETQYF. CDR3 nucleotides: TGCAGCGTTGGAGGGGGCGAGGAGACCCAGTACTTC.

The rearrangement links TRBV5-4 to TRBJ1-2, with 10 bases aligning to TRBD1. The V segment lost 3 bases and the J segment 4 bases; nucleotides outside the gene matches: 6. The CDR3 spans 15 residues. Germline V gene lookup returns CDR1 SGHNT and CDR2 YYREEE (reference sequence). DNA of the CDR3: TGTGCCAGCAGCTCAGGGGACAGGGGATCCTATGGCTACACCTTC. It yields the protein CASSSGDRGSYGYTF.

This sequence joins TRBV5-1 and TRBJ1-2; D is uncertain. The CDR3 is 13 residues long. The germline V and J ends were trimmed by 4 bases and 4 bases, with 11 bases remaining between them. CDR1 is SGHRS, CDR2 YFSETQ, per germline. This chain's CDR3 is CASSNQPSYGYTF. The CDR3 bases are TGCGCCAGCAGCAACCAGCCTTCCTATGGCTACACCTTC.

V usage is TRBV9 and J usage is TRBJ1-2; TRBD1 is a possible D gene (6 bases). From germline, CDR1 is SGDLS and CDR2 YYNGEE. V lost 7 bases to trimming and J lost 4 bases, with 11 bases between them. This CDR3 has 12 amino acids. Written as DNA, the CDR3 is TGTGCCAGCGGTGTGACAGGCTATGGCTACACCTTC. It encodes CASGVTGYGYTF. The full variable domain, its missing parts supplied by reference TRBV9 and TRBJ1-2, is DSGVTQTPKHLITATGQRVTLRCSPRSGDLSVYWYQQSLDQGLQFLIQYYNGEERAKGNILERFSAQQFPDLHSELNLSSLELGDSALYFCASGVTGYGYTFGSGTRLTVV.

The gene calls are TRBV7-9 and TRBJ1-4, with a possible D match to TRBD1 (6 bases). The CDR3 consists of 16 residues. The V gene's germline CDR1 is SEHNR and CDR2 FQNEAQ (reference sequence). Trimming cost V 1 base and J 5 bases, with 14 bases left between them. This chain's CDR3 is CASSLGTRGLNEKLFF. CDR3 DNA sequence: TGTGCCAGCAGCTTAGGTACCAGGGGCTTAAATGAAAAACTGTTTTTT.

This rearrangement joins TRBV11-2 to TRBJ2-7, with D uncertain. Germline V gene data show CDR1 as SGHAT and CDR2 as FQNNGV. V lost 5 bases and J 6 bases, leaving 11 bases between the germline ends. There are 12 residues in the CDR3. The CDR3 DNA sequence: TGTGCCAGCAGCAACCCGGGTCTCGAGCAGTACTTC. Encoded protein: CASSNPGLEQYF. Full variable domain (missing parts from reference TRBV11-2 and TRBJ2-7): EAGVAQSPRYKIIEKRQSVAFWCNPISGHATLYWYQQILGQGPKLLIQFQNNGVVDDSQLPKDRFSAERLKGVDSTLKIQPAKLEDSAVYLCASSNPGLEQYFGPGTRLTVT.

The chain recombines TRBV11-3 with TRBJ2-4, with a tentative D call TRBD1 (6 bases). Deletions cut 0 bases from V and 5 bases from J, with 8 bases between. CDR1 and CDR2 (germline): SGHNT, YENEEA. This CDR3 is 14 amino acids long. For the CDR3, the DNA is TGTGCCAGCAGCTTAGATCACAGGGAAAACATTCAGTACTTC. Translating it yields CASSLDHRENIQYF.

This clone showed up just once. V is TRBV19 and J is TRBJ2-1; TRBD1 agrees at 12 bases. The CDR3 runs to 19 residues. Germline assignment: CDR1 LNHDA and CDR2 SQIVND (reference sequence). J gave up 2 bases and V 4 bases, and 12 bases lay outside the gene matches. CDR3 in DNA: TGTGCCAGTAGTACACCCGGGACAGGGGGCTCCCATACCTACAATGAGCAGTTCTTC. Amino acid sequence: CASSTPGTGGSHTYNEQFF.

The chain uses TRBV9 and TRBJ2-1; 10 positions match TRBD2. Per germline, CDR1 SGDLS and CDR2 YYNGEE. The CDR3 extends over 19 amino acids. Losses at the gene ends were 0 bases for V and 7 bases for J; bases not matched to a gene: 16. The CDR3 reads CASSVAGPLSGRARNEQFF. CDR3 nucleotide sequence: TGTGCCAGCAGCGTAGCGGGCCCATTAAGCGGGAGGGCCAGGAATGAGCAGTTCTTC.

The chain uses TRBV4-1 and TRBJ2-7; the D is unclear. The germline V gene has CDR1 MGHRA and CDR2 YSYEKL. CDR3 size: 13 residues. V lost 0 bases and J lost 3, with 6 bases in between. The CDR3 loop is CASSQEFSYEQYF. In DNA form, the CDR3 reads TGCGCCAGCAGCCAAGAGTTTAGCTACGAGCAGTACTTC.

The J gene is TRBJ2-7, the V gene TRBV10-3; TRBD1 matches at 10 bases. The trim removed 7 bases at V and 4 bases at J, leaving 7 bases unmatched. Germline CDR1 and CDR2: ENHRY and SYGVKD. The CDR3 spans 14 residues. In nucleotides, the CDR3 is TGTGCCATCAACGACAGGGGGCACGGGTACGAGCAGTACTTC. Encoded protein: CAINDRGHGYEQYF.

This rearrangement joins TRBV6-6 to TRBJ2-1, with 8 bases that match TRBD2. The CDR3 length is 14 residues. Germline CDR1 reads MNHNY; CDR2 reads SVGAGI (reference sequence). The V gene end was trimmed by 4 bases and the J gene end by 10 bases; junction bases not matched to a gene: 9. CDR3 amino acids: CASSFSPTSDEQFF. The CDR3, as DNA: TGTGCCAGCAGTTTCTCCCCGACTAGCGACGAGCAGTTCTTC.

The CDR3 reads CASSPGGAREFF. CDR3 sequence (DNA): TGTGCCAGTAGCCCCGGGGGGGCTAGGGAGTTCTTC. The chain employs TRBV19 and TRBJ2-1, with TRBD2 matching 8 bases. V was pared by 6 bases and J by 14 bases, with 9 bases of the junction left unmatched. Germline lookup yields CDR1 LNHDA and CDR2 SQIVND (reference sequence). The length of the CDR3 is 12 residues.

The V and J genes are TRBV28 and TRBJ1-2; D perhaps matches TRBD1 (6 bases). The germline V gene encodes CDR1 MDHEN and CDR2 SYDVKM. The CDR3 has 15 residues. V dropped 3 bases and J dropped 5 bases, with 16 bases sitting between them. Here the CDR3 reads CASSFGALRGYGYTF. CDR3 nucleotides: TGTGCCAGCAGTTTCGGGGCCTTGAGGGGGTATGGCTACACCTTC.

The chain has TRBV6-6 and TRBJ1-1; D unclear. The CDR3 contains 13 residues. Germline V CDR1 and CDR2: MNHNY, SVGAGI (reference sequence). V lost 6 bases and J 2 bases, leaving 10 bases between the germline ends. The CDR3 DNA sequence: TGTGCCAGCAGCTTCACAGAAAACACTGAAGCTTTCTTT. Protein: CASSFTENTEAFF.

This clone was seen a few times. The gene calls are TRBV7-9 and TRBJ1-2; D might be TRBD1 (5 bases). Germline CDR1 reads SEHNR; CDR2 reads FQNEAQ (reference sequence). Trimming removed 1 base at V and 7 bases at J, with 13 bases between. The CDR3 is 14 amino acids. In DNA form, the CDR3 reads TGTGCCAGCAGCTTAGGACAAGACAGTTCTGGCTACACCTTC. Amino acids: CASSLGQDSSGYTF.

This clone appeared a few times. The gene calls are TRBV2 and TRBJ1-5; unclear D gene. CDR1 is SNHLY, CDR2 FYNNEI, per germline. V was shortened by 1 base and J by 6 bases, with 4 bases between the two germline ends. This CDR3 has 12 amino acids. CDR3 bases: TGTGCCAGCAGTGAAGATGGTCAGCCCCAGCATTTT. It codes for CASSEDGQPQHF.

Written as DNA, the CDR3 is TGTGCCAGCAGCAAAGCGCCCGCTTGGGAGCGGGAGGGCCCTCTGTCCCAGTACTTC. Amino acids: CASSKAPAWEREGPLSQYF. The rearrangement joins TRBV21-1 to TRBJ2-5; the table assigns TRBD2, which was not confirmed against the DNA. TRBV21-1 is labeled a pseudogene. This CDR3 contains 19 residues.

This chain links TRBV5-1 with TRBJ2-2, with TRBD1 as a possible D gene (5 bases). Germline CDR1 reads SGHRS; CDR2 reads YFSETQ. Trimming shortened V by 4 bases and J by 0 bases, and 10 bases separated the two germline ends. The CDR3 extends over 15 amino acids. This chain's CDR3 is CASSTDRTNTGELFF. CDR3 DNA: TGCGCCAGCAGCACCGACAGAACGAACACCGGGGAGCTGTTTTTT.

This chain joins TRBV12-3 or TRBV12-4 and TRBJ1-1; no definite D call. Trimming took 6 bases from V and 11 from J, leaving 16 bases between them. This CDR3 spans 12 amino acids. The CDR3 nucleotides read TGTGCCAGCAGCGTTGAGGCTGTGATGGCTTTCTTT. Translating gives CASSVEAVMAFF.

The chain joins TRBV20-1 to TRBJ2-1, with D uncertain. V was cut by 5 bases and J by 5 bases, with 7 bases left in between. This CDR3 is built from 11 residues. Germline values: CDR1 DFQATT, CDR2 SNEGSKA (reference sequence). CDR3 sequence: CSAEVNNEQFF. CDR3 DNA: TGCAGTGCTGAAGTCAACAATGAGCAGTTCTTC.

CDR3 protein: CASSLVGLASDTQYF. DNA of the CDR3: TGCGCCAGCAGCTTGGTGGGACTAGCTTCAGATACGCAGTATTTT. The V gene is TRBV5-1, the J gene TRBJ2-3; 9 bases map to TRBD2. Germline CDR1 and CDR2: SGHRS and YFSETQ. The CDR3 extends over 15 amino acids. V shed 0 bases and J 4 bases; nucleotides not matched to a gene: 3.

This clone was seen once. Other DNA sequences in this specimen translate into the identical CDR3. The genes are TRBV6-5 and TRBJ1-1, with D perhaps TRBD1 (6 bases). With 5 bases removed from V and 1 base from J, the gap between germline ends came to 8 bases. This CDR3 has 13 residues. From germline, CDR1 is MNHEY and CDR2 SVGAGI. CDR3 DNA: TGTGCCAGCAGTAGGGGGGGGAACACTGAAGCTTTCTTT. Translating it yields CASSRGGNTEAFF.

J is TRBJ1-5 and V is TRBV19; D gene ambiguous. The ends were cut back, 1 base at V and 0 bases at J, with 10 bases in the middle. The CDR3 length is 16 residues. CDR1 is LNHDA and CDR2 is SQIVND in the germline V gene (reference sequence). The CDR3 region has the DNA TGTGCCAGTAGTATAGCCCGGCCAGATAGCAATCAGCCCCAGCATTTT. Protein: CASSIARPDSNQPQHF. The variable domain in full, completed from reference TRBV19 and TRBJ1-5, reads DGGITQSPKYLFRKEGQNVTLSCEQNLNHDAMYWYRQDPGQGLRLIYYSQIVNDFQKGDIAEGYSVSREKKESFPLTVTSAQKNPTAFYLCASSIARPDSNQPQHFGDGTRLSIL.